This entry features one T cell receptor (beta chain) sequence. As yet, its antigen is unknown. Trimming cost V 5 bases and J 0 bases, with 13 bases left between them. CDR3 length: 15 amino acids. CDR1 is SGHVS, CDR2 FQNEAQ, per germline. Method: immunoSEQ multiplex PCR; TCRdb's copy keeps in-frame clones and lacks some. The sample records over 90,000 clones, approximately 84% being singletons. The data belong to a study of OX40 agonist ivuxolimab in advanced cancers. Study-wide context: Prior anti-PD-1, anti-PD-L1 or anti-CTLA-4 therapy did not bar entry, and roughly 40% had some.

Sampling of blood occurred at baseline, cycle 4 day 1, and cycle 7 day 1. General study findings and limits: Among some nonresponders, normalized T-cell clonal expansion was also low. Compared with CD4+, CD8+ T cells on average had more expanded clones.

This specimen was CD4+ or CD8+ T cells sorted from blood, taken in a trial of the OX40 agonist ivuxolimab. The chain recombines TRBV7-8 with TRBJ1-1; D is unclear. This TCR came from an adult with an advanced solid tumor such as melanoma, head and neck, liver or kidney cancer. The CDR3, as DNA: TGTGCCAGCAGCCAAGGCGGGTCTATGAACACTGAAGCTTTCTTT. Translating it yields CASSQGGSMNTEAFF.